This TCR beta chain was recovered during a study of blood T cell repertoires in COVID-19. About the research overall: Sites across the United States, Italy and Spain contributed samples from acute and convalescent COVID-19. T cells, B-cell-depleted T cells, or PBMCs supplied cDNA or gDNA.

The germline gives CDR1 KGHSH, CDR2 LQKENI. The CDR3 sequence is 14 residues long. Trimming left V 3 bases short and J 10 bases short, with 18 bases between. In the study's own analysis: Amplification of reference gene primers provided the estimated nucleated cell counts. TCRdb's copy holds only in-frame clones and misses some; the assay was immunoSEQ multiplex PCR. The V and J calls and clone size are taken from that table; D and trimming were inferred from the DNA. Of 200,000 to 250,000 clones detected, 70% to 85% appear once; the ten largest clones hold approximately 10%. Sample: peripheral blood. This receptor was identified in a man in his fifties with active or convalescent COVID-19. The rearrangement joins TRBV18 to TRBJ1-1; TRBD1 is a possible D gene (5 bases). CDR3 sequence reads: CASSPSGRGLGAFF. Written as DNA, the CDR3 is TGTGCCAGCTCACCCTCGGGGAGGGGCTTAGGAGCTTTCTTT.